The 32 T cell receptor beta chains in this list originate from one sample, sequenced in a study of early T cells in non-severe SARS-CoV-2 infection. TCRdb reprocessed the 5' RACE reads via MiXCR and lists one record per CDR3 protein. The sample has tens of thousands of distinct CDR3 sequences, around 7% seen once. Sequencing input: whole blood. The receptors were sampled from an adult who was a healthcare worker with PCR-confirmed SARS-CoV-2 infection or an uninfected control (not recorded which).

The chain carries TRBV29-1 and TRBJ2-3; D call uncertain. Trimming took off 2 bases at V and 5 bases at J, with 8 bases between the two ends. CDR3 length: 12 residues. Germline V gives CDR1 SQVTM, CDR2 ANQGSEA. The CDR3 here is CSVEPNLDTQYF. In DNA, the CDR3 is TGCAGCGTTGAACCGAACCTAGATACGCAGTATTTT.

This clonotype has only a few counts. Written as DNA, the CDR3 is TGTGCCAGCAGCCCATATAGCGGAGGGCTCTACGAGCAGTACTTC. Its protein is CASSPYSGGLYEQYF. The chain recombines TRBV14 with TRBJ2-7, with D tentatively TRBD2 (6 bases). This CDR3 region has 15 residues. Germline values: CDR1 SGHDN, CDR2 FVKESK. The V gene lost 4 bases and the J gene lost 3 bases, with 16 bases spanning the gap.

This clonotype showed up many times. This chain connects TRBV5-1 to TRBJ2-6; D could derive from TRBD1 or TRBD2 (6 bases each). Germline V lookup: CDR1 SGHRS, CDR2 YFSETQ. The length of the CDR3 is 16 residues. V was clipped by 4 bases and J by 0 bases, with 11 bases between them. The CDR3 reads CASSAGHRSGANVLTF. As DNA, the CDR3 is TGCGCCAGCAGCGCGGGACACCGCTCTGGGGCCAACGTCCTGACTTTC.

This clonotype was detected ten times or more. The chain couples TRBV5-1 to TRBJ2-7; TRBD2 matches 7 bases. Trimming cost V 0 bases and J 4 bases; bases outside gene matches: 4. Germline V gene sequence: CDR1 SGHRS, CDR2 YFSETQ. The CDR3 is 14 amino acids. CDR3 bases: TGCGCCAGCAGCTTGGCTAGCGGCAGATACGAGCAGTACTTC. This translates into CASSLASGRYEQYF.

This clonotype was observed at least ten times. J is TRBJ1-1 and V is TRBV27, with 7 bases identical to TRBD1. Unmatched junction bases numbered 11, after V lost 6 bases and J lost 4 bases. Germline V gene sequence: CDR1 MNHEY, CDR2 SMNVEV (reference sequence). This CDR3 spans 15 amino acids. The CDR3 DNA reads as TGTGCCAGCAGCCTTCAGGGGGGGTTAGGCACTGAAGCTTTCTTT. This translates into CASSLQGGLGTEAFF.

This clonotype has at least ten counts. The chain uses TRBV6-5 and TRBJ2-6; D remains ambiguous. The germline CDR1 and CDR2 sequences are MNHEY and SVGAGI. V was trimmed by 2 bases and J by 0 bases, leaving 8 bases between them. The CDR3 runs to 16 residues. CDR3 sequence: CASSYEGSSGANVLTF. The CDR3, as DNA: TGTGCCAGCAGTTACGAAGGATCCTCTGGGGCCAACGTCCTGACTTTC.

This clonotype showed up many times. The CDR3 protein is CASRDRQAFSGNTIYF. For the CDR3, the DNA is TGTGCCAGCAGGGATCGACAGGCGTTCTCTGGAAACACCATATATTTT. V is TRBV6-1 and J is TRBJ1-3; TRBD1 is a possible D gene (6 bases). V lost 6 bases and J 0 bases, leaving 15 bases between the germline ends. The germline V gene has CDR1 MNHNS and CDR2 SASEGT. The CDR3 totals 16 residues.

This clonotype was recorded at least ten times. J is TRBJ2-1 and V is TRBV20-1; D could derive from TRBD1 or TRBD2 (5 bases each). CDR1 is DFQATT and CDR2 is SNEGSKA in the germline V gene (reference sequence). This CDR3 region has 13 residues. V lost 6 bases, J lost 2 bases, and 11 bases lay in between. This CDR3 reads CSAGTSAYNEQFF. The DNA of the CDR3 is TGCAGTGCGGGGACCTCCGCCTACAATGAGCAGTTCTTC.

This clonotype was counted ten times or more. The chain combines TRBV29-1 with TRBJ2-3; no clear D gene. The CDR3 contains 14 residues. Between the trimmed V and J ends, which lost 1 base and 1 base, there was a span of 9 bases. CDR1 is SQVTM, CDR2 ANQGSEA, per germline. The CDR3 DNA reads TGCAGCGTTGAAGTCTCAGCCGGCACAGATACGCAGTATTTT. This sequence encodes CSVEVSAGTDTQYF.

This clonotype has a count of ten or more. The J gene is TRBJ2-1, the V gene TRBV29-1; D unclear. Trimming cost V 6 bases and J 2 bases, with 14 bases left between them. The CDR3 is 14 amino acids. Germline CDR1 and CDR2: SQVTM and ANQGSEA. For the CDR3, the DNA is TGCAGCGTGGGCAGTGCTTTCACCTACAATGAGCAGTTCTTC. Protein: CSVGSAFTYNEQFF.

This clonotype has a count of ten or more. The V and J genes are TRBV18 and TRBJ2-5, with TRBD1 as a possible D gene (6 bases). This CDR3 contains 14 residues. Per germline, CDR1 KGHSH and CDR2 LQKENI. V was clipped by 4 bases and J by 1 base, with 10 bases between them. The CDR3 sequence is CASSQDSPQETQYF. For the CDR3, the DNA is TGTGCCAGCTCACAGGACAGCCCCCAAGAGACCCAGTACTTC.

This clonotype was detected only a few times. J is TRBJ2-3 and V is TRBV10-3; 7 bases line up with TRBD1. Germline V gene data show CDR1 as ENHRY and CDR2 as SYGVKD. V lost 0 bases and J lost 14; bases outside the gene matches: 8. The CDR3 has 13 residues. The CDR3 sequence: CAISESPGQIMYF. The CDR3 region has the DNA TGTGCCATCAGTGAGTCTCCGGGACAGATTATGTATTTT.

The table lists this clonotype with a few counts. The V gene is TRBV7-9, the J gene TRBJ2-6; unclear D gene. CDR3 length: 13 residues. V lost 5 bases and J lost 4, with 6 bases in between. Germline CDR1 SEHNR, CDR2 FQNEAQ (reference sequence). This CDR3 reads CASSHEGANVLTF. The CDR3 bases are TGTGCCAGCAGCCACGAGGGGGCCAACGTCCTGACTTTC.

This clonotype has ten or more counts. V and J are TRBV6-5 and TRBJ2-4; the D gene could be TRBD1 or TRBD2 (5 bases each). Trimming removed 4 bases from V and 7 bases from J, with 14 bases in between. This CDR3 is 14 amino acids long. Germline V gene sequence: CDR1 MNHEY, CDR2 SVGAGI. CDR3: CASSSGRWGNIQYF. The CDR3 region has the DNA TGTGCCAGCAGTTCGGGACGCTGGGGGAACATTCAGTACTTC.

This clonotype is medium-sized by share. The rearrangement uses TRBV5-5 and TRBJ2-1; D gene ambiguous. V lost 0 bases, J lost 15 bases, and 16 bases lay in between. CDR1 and CDR2 from the germline V gene are SGHKS and YYEKEE (reference sequence). CDR3 length: 13 amino acids. The CDR3 bases are TGTGCCAGCAGCTTGGACTTCTCCCCCGATCCGTTCTTC. This translates into CASSLDFSPDPFF.

This clonotype was seen repeatedly, ten times or more. The rearrangement joins TRBV7-9 to TRBJ1-3; the D gene is possibly TRBD1 (6 bases). This CDR3 contains 15 residues. V was shortened by 4 bases and J by 4 bases, with 14 bases between the two germline ends. CDR1 and CDR2 (germline): SEHNR, FQNEAQ (reference sequence). For the CDR3, the DNA is TGTGCCAGCAGCTCAAGAGGGGGAGTCGGAAACACCATATATTTT. The encoded protein is CASSSRGGVGNTIYF.

This clonotype has ten or more counts. This sequence joins TRBV28 and TRBJ2-5; perhaps TRBD1 as D (6 bases). Germline V lookup: CDR1 MDHEN, CDR2 SYDVKM. The CDR3 runs 12 residues. V was trimmed by 5 bases and J by 5 bases, leaving 9 bases between them. Here the CDR3 DNA reads TGTGCCAGCAGTACAGGGCCGGAGACCCAGTACTTC. Residues: CASSTGPETQYF.

This clonotype was detected many times. The V and J genes are TRBV5-5 and TRBJ2-7; unclear D gene. From germline, CDR1 is SGHKS and CDR2 YYEKEE (reference sequence). Trimming pared 4 bases from V and 1 base from J, leaving 12 bases between. The CDR3 extends over 14 amino acids. CDR3 DNA: TGTGCCAGCAGCCCGCCGCTCGGGTCCTACGAGCAGTACTTC. This gives the protein CASSPPLGSYEQYF.

This clonotype was seen a few times. This rearrangement joins TRBV30 to TRBJ2-3, with TRBD1 identical over 8 bases. Germline CDR1 is GTSNPN and CDR2 is SVGIG (reference sequence). The CDR3 sequence is 15 residues long. V lost 0 bases and J lost 2; bases outside the gene matches: 4. The CDR3, as DNA: TGTGCCTGGAGTGTCCGGACAGGGCACACAGATACGCAGTATTTT. Translation gives CAWSVRTGHTDTQYF. Variable domain in full (rest from reference TRBV30 and TRBJ2-3): SQTIHQWPATLVQPVGSPLSLECTVEGTSNPNLYWYRQAAGRGLQLLFYSVGIGQISSEVPQNLSASRPQDRQFILSSKKLLLSDSGFYLCAWSVRTGHTDTQYFGPGTRLTVL.

This clonotype has ten or more counts. V and J are TRBV29-1 and TRBJ2-2; D perhaps matches TRBD2 (5 bases). V was clipped by 5 bases and J by 4 bases, with 8 bases between them. The CDR3 covers 12 residues. Germline V gives CDR1 SQVTM, CDR2 ANQGSEA. CDR3 DNA: TGCAGCGTTCGTGGGAGCACCGGGGAGCTGTTTTTT. The encoded protein is CSVRGSTGELFF.

This chain joins TRBV6-2 or TRBV6-3 and TRBJ2-1, with TRBD2 as a possible D gene (6 bases). V shed 8 bases and J shed 4 bases, with 18 bases lying between them. CDR1 and CDR2 from the germline V gene are MNHEY and SVGEGT. The length of the CDR3 is 15 residues. The chain's CDR3 is CASGGFNRGYNEQFF. The CDR3 bases are TGTGCCAGCGGAGGATTTAACCGGGGGTACAATGAGCAGTTCTTC.

As for this clonotype: Since a much larger clone is just one base distant, this may be a read error. The CDR3 reads CVSTGVAGEQYF. The CDR3 DNA is TGTGTCAGCACCGGGGTAGCGGGGGAGCAGTACTTC. The chain is built from TRBV12-3 or TRBV12-4 and TRBJ2-7, with 8 bases aligning to TRBD2. The length of the CDR3 is 12 residues.

This clonotype was recorded at least ten times. The chain couples TRBV7-9 to TRBJ2-7, with 12 bases that match TRBD2. Per the germline V gene, CDR1 is SEHNR and CDR2 is FQNEAQ (reference sequence). This CDR3 is 14 amino acids long. The junction had 1 base not matched to a gene; V was cut back by 1 base and J by 6 bases. The CDR3 nucleotides read TGTGCCAGCAGCTTAGAGACTAGCGGGAGCGAGCAGTACTTC. Its protein product is CASSLETSGSEQYF.

In this sample, this clonotype turned up many times. The V and J genes are TRBV4-1 and TRBJ2-1; possible D gene TRBD1, 5 bases. CDR1 MGHRA and CDR2 YSYEKL come from the germline V gene. V was shortened by 0 bases and J by 2 bases, with 11 bases between the two germline ends. The CDR3 covers 16 residues. The CDR3, as DNA: TGCGCCAGCAGCCAAGATGGGGCGATAGCCTACAATGAGCAGTTCTTC. Translating it yields CASSQDGAIAYNEQFF.

This clonotype showed up many times. The chain is built from TRBV7-8 and TRBJ2-1, with 8 bases matching TRBD2. The CDR3 spans 18 residues. Germline values: CDR1 SGHVS, CDR2 FQNEAQ. V lost 2 bases and J lost 6; bases outside the gene matches: 15. The CDR3 region has the DNA TGTGCCAGCAGCTTATTTGTTGCGGGAGGACGGACTCGCAATGAGCAGTTCTTC. The encoded protein is CASSLFVAGGRTRNEQFF.

J is TRBJ2-5 and V is TRBV27; 7 bases fit TRBD1. The CDR3 has 14 amino acids. V lost 2 bases, J lost 3 bases, and 3 bases stayed unmatched. CDR1 is MNHEY and CDR2 is SMNVEV in the germline V gene (reference sequence). The CDR3 DNA is TGTGCCAGCAGTTTAAGGGGGCTGGAAGAGACCCAGTACTTC. This translates into CASSLRGLEETQYF.

At least ten counts were recorded for this clonotype. The V call is TRBV15, the J call TRBJ2-2; D call uncertain. Per germline, CDR1 LNHNV and CDR2 YYDKDF (reference sequence). The length of the CDR3 is 16 residues. V lost 6 bases, J lost 1 base, and 15 bases lay in between. This CDR3 reads CATRGLVQENTGELFF. In nucleotides, the CDR3 is TGTGCCACCAGGGGATTAGTGCAGGAGAACACCGGGGAGCTGTTTTTT.

This clonotype turned up a few times. The chain employs TRBV19 and TRBJ2-1; tentative D call: TRBD2 (6 bases). The CDR3 consists of 16 residues. Deletions cut 5 bases from V and 5 bases from J, with 19 bases between. Germline CDR1 reads LNHDA; CDR2 reads SQIVND (reference sequence). The DNA for the CDR3 is TGTGCCAGTAGTGCACTGAGCGGGTCATCCCACAATGAGCAGTTCTTC. Protein product: CASSALSGSSHNEQFF.

This clonotype was seen repeatedly, ten times or more. The V and J genes are TRBV5-5 and TRBJ2-1; the match to TRBD1 covers 7 bases. Germline CDR1 SGHKS, CDR2 YYEKEE (reference sequence). The ends lost 3 bases at V and 6 bases at J; junction bases unmatched: 9. The CDR3 covers 15 residues. CDR3 nucleotides: TGTGCCAGCAGCTCCCAAGGGACAGCCCTCAATGAGCAGTTCTTC. This gives the protein CASSSQGTALNEQFF.

Many counts were recorded for this clonotype. V is TRBV7-8 and J is TRBJ2-3, with D perhaps TRBD1 (6 bases). Trimming shortened V by 2 bases and J by 0 bases, and 12 bases separated the two germline ends. Germline V lookup: CDR1 SGHVS, CDR2 FQNEAQ. This CDR3 has 16 amino acids. CDR3 amino acids: CASSLTLDRSTDTQYF. The CDR3 DNA is TGTGCCAGCAGCTTAACCCTGGACAGAAGCACAGATACGCAGTATTTT.

This clonotype was observed a handful of times. V usage is TRBV7-2 and J usage is TRBJ2-5; 7 positions agree with TRBD1. The J segment lost 5 bases and the V segment lost 3 bases, leaving 3 bases of the junction unmatched. CDR1 and CDR2 (germline): SGHTA, FQGNSA. This CDR3 region has 13 residues. Here the CDR3 DNA reads TGTGCCAGCAGCTTTGGACAGGCGGAGACCCAGTACTTC. Its protein is CASSFGQAETQYF.

Ten or more counts support this clonotype. The chain joins TRBV19 to TRBJ2-6, with D possibly matching TRBD1 (6 bases). Germline V gene data show CDR1 as LNHDA and CDR2 as SQIVND (reference sequence). V was clipped by 6 bases and J by 2 bases, with 11 bases between them. The length of the CDR3 is 15 residues. CDR3 in amino acids: CASSPTGTGANVLTF. In nucleotides, the CDR3 is TGTGCCAGTAGCCCAACAGGGACTGGGGCCAACGTCCTGACTTTC.